The clone carrying this T cell receptor (beta chain) was recorded only once. The authors' processing: It was from reference gene primer amplification that nucleated cell counts were estimated. Sequencing was performed with immunoSEQ multiplex PCR; in TCRdb, only in-frame clones are kept and a portion is missing. That table supplies the V and J calls and clone size; D and trimming were determined from the DNA. This table holds over 100,000 clones, 65% to 90% found once. These data belong to a study of blood T cell repertoires in COVID-19. Looking at the study overall: Sites in the United States, Italy and Spain provided acute and convalescent COVID-19 samples.

The CDR3 runs to 15 residues. Germline V lookup: CDR1 MNHEY, CDR2 SVGAGI. Trimming shortened V by 6 bases and J by 4 bases, and 19 bases separated the two germline ends. The source material was peripheral blood. This sequence joins TRBV6-5 and TRBJ2-7, with TRBD2 as a possible D gene (5 bases). This clonotype originated in an older man with acute or convalescent COVID-19. The CDR3 loop is CASRTERKGPYEQYF. The CDR3 DNA sequence: TGTGCCAGCAGGACCGAGCGGAAAGGACCGTACGAGCAGTACTTC.